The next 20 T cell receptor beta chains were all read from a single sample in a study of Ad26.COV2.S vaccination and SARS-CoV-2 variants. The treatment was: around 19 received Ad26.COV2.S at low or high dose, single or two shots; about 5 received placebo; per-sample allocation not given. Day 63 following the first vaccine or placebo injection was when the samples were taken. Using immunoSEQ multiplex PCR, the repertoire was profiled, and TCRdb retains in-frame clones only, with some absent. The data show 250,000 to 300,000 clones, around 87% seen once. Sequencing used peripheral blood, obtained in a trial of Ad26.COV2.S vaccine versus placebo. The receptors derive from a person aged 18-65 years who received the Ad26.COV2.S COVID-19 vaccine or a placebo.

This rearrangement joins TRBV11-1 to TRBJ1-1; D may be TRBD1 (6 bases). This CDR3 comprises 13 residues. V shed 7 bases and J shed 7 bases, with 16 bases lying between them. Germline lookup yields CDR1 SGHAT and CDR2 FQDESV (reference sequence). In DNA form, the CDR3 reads TGTGCCAGCATCTCGGACAGTGGCATTGAAGCTTTCTTT. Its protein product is CASISDSGIEAFF.

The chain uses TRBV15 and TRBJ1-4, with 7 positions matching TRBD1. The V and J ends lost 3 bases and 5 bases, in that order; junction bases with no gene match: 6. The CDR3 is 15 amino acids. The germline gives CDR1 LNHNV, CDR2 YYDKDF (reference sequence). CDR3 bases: TGTGCCACCAGCAGGAACAGGGGTCTGAATGAAAAACTGTTTTTT. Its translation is CATSRNRGLNEKLFF. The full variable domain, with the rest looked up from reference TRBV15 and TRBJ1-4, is DAMVIQNPRYQVTQFGKPVTLSCSQTLNHNVMYWYQQKSSQAPKLLFHYYDKDFNNEADTPDNFQSRRPNTSFCFLDIRSPGLGDTAMYLCATSRNRGLNEKLFFGSGTQLSVL.

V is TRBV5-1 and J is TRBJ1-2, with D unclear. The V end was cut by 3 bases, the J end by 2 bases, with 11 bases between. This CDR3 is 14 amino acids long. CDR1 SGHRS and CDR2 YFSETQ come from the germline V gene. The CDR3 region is CASSSEGGNYGYTF. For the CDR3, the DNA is TGCGCCAGCAGCTCGGAGGGAGGGAACTATGGCTACACCTTC.

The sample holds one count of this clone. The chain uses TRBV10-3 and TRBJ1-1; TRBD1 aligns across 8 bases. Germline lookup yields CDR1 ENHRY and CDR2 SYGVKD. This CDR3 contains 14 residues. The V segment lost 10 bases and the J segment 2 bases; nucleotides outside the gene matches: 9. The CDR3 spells CATRTGRTNTEAFF. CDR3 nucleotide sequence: TGTGCCACCCGGACAGGGCGGACCAACACTGAAGCTTTCTTT.

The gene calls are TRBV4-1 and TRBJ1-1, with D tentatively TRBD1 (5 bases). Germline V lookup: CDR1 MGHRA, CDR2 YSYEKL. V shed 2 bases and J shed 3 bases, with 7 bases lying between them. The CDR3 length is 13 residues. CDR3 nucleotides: TGCGCCAGCAGCCAATGGGGGTACACTGAAGCTTTCTTT. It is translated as CASSQWGYTEAFF.

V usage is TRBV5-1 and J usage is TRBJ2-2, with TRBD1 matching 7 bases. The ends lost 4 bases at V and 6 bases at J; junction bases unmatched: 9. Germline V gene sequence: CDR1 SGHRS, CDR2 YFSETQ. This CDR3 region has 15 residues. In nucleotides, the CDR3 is TGCGCCAGCAGCCACGGACAGGCTCCAGCCGGGGAGCTGTTTTTT. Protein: CASSHGQAPAGELFF.

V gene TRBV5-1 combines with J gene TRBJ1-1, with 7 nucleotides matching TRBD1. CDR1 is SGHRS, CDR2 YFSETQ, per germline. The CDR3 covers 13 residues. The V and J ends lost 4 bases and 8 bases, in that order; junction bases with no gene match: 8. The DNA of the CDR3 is TGCGCCAGCAGCCAATCGGGACAGCCCGAAGCTTTCTTT. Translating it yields CASSQSGQPEAFF.

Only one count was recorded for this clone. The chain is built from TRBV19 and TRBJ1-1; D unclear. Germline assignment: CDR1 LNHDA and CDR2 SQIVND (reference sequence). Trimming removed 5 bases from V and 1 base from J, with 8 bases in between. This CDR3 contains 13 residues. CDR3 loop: CASSVRENTEAFF. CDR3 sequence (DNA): TGTGCCAGTAGTGTAAGGGAGAACACTGAAGCTTTCTTT.

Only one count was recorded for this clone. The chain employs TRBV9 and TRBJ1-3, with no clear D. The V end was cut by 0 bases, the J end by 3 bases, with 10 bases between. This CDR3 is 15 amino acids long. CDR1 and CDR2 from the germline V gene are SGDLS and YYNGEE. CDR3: CASSVGGGNGNTIYF. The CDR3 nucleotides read TGTGCCAGCAGCGTAGGGGGAGGGAATGGAAACACCATATATTTT.

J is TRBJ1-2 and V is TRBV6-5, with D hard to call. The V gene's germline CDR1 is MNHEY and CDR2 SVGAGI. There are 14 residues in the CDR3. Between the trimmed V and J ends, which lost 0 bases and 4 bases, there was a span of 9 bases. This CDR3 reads CASSYSESIYGYTF. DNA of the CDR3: TGTGCCAGCAGTTACTCGGAGTCTATCTATGGCTACACCTTC.

Here the CDR3 reads CASSPTSPSSYNEQFF. The CDR3 nucleotides are TGCGCCAGCAGCCCTACTAGTCCCAGCTCCTACAATGAGCAGTTCTTC. The rearrangement joins TRBV5-1 to TRBJ2-1; D may be TRBD2 (5 bases). This CDR3 is 16 amino acids long. Germline V gene lookup returns CDR1 SGHRS and CDR2 YFSETQ. V was clipped by 4 bases and J by 0 bases, with 14 bases between them.

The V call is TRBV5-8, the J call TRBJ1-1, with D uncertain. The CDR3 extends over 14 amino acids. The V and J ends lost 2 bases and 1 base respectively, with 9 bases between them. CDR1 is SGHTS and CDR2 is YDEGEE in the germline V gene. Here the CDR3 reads CASSLVWTNTEAFF. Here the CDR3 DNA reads TGTGCCAGCAGCTTAGTATGGACGAACACTGAAGCTTTCTTT.

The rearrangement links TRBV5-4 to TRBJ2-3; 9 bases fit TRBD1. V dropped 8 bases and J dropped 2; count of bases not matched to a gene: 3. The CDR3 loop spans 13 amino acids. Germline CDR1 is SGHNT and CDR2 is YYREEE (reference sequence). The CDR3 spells CASGTGITDTQYF. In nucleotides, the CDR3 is TGTGCCAGTGGGACAGGGATCACAGATACGCAGTATTTT.

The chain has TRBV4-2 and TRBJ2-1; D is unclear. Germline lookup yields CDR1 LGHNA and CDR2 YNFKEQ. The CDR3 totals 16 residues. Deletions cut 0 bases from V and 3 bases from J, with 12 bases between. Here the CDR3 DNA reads TGTGCCAGCAGCCAAGATCCGGGCCCGGGCTACAATGAGCAGTTCTTC. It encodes CASSQDPGPGYNEQFF.

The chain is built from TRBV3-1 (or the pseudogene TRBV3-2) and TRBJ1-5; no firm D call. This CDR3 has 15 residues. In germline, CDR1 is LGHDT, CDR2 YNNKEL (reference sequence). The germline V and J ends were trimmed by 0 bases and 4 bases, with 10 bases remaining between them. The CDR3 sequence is CASSQDTGENQPQHF. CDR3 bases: TGTGCCAGCAGCCAAGATACCGGGGAAAATCAGCCCCAGCATTTT.

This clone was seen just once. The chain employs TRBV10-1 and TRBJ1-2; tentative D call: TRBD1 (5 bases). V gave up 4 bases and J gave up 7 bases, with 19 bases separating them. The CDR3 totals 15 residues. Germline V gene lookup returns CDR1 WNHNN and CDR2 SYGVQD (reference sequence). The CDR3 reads CASSVLRGNIGGYTF. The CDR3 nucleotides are TGCGCCAGCAGTGTGCTTCGGGGGAATATCGGTGGCTACACCTTC.

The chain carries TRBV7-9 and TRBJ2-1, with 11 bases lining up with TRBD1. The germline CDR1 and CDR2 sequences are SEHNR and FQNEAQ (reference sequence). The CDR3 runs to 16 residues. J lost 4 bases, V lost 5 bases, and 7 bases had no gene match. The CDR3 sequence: CASSPGQGEIYNEQFF. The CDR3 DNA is TGTGCCAGCAGCCCGGGACAGGGGGAAATATACAATGAGCAGTTCTTC.

The CDR3 bases are TGTGCCAGCAGCTTACTGGGAGGGCGCGAGACCCAGTACTTC. Amino acids: CASSLLGGRETQYF. The chain has TRBV7-2 and TRBJ2-5; TRBD2 aligns across 7 bases. Germline loops: CDR1 SGHTA, CDR2 FQGNSA. This CDR3 is built from 14 residues. The trim removed 2 bases at V and 5 bases at J, leaving 5 bases unmatched.

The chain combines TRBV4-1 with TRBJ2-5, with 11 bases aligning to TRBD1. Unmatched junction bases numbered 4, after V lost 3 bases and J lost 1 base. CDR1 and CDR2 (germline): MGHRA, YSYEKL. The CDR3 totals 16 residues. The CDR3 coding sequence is TGCGCCAGCAGCCAGCGTGGGACAGGGGGCCAAGAGACCCAGTACTTC. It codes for CASSQRGTGGQETQYF.

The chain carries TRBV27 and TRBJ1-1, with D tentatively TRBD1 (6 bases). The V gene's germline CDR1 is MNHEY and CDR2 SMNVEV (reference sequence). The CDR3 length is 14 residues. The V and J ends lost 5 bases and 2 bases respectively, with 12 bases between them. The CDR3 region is CASSRGGPNTEAFF. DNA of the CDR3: TGTGCCAGCAGTAGGGGGGGGCCAAACACTGAAGCTTTCTTT.